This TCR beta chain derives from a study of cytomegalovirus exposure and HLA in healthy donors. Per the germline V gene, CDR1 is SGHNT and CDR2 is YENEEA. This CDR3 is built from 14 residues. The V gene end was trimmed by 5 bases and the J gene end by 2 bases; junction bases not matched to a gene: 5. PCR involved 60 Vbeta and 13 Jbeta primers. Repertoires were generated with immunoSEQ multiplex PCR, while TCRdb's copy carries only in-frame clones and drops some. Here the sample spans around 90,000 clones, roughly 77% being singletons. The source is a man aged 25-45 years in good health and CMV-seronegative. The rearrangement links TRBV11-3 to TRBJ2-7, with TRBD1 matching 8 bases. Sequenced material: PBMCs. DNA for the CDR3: TGTGCCAGCAGCGACGGACAGGGCCCCTACGAGCAGTACTTC. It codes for CASSDGQGPYEQYF. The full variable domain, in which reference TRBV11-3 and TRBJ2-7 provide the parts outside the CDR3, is EAGVVQSPRYKIIEKKQPVAFWCNPISGHNTLYWYLQNLGQGPELLIRYENEEAVDDSQLPKDRFSAERLKGVDSTLKIQPAELGDSAVYLCASSDGQGPYEQYFGPGTRLTVT.